Sequencing of this T cell receptor (beta chain) was carried out in a study of CD8+ T cells in alopecia areata. Study at large: Treated patients swallowed 5 to 10 mg of oral tofacitinib twice daily. The share of scalp area affected provided the severity score for treated patients.

Study-level findings and limits: Scalp data also include sequences from resident alphabeta T cells of normal skin. TCR sharing was clearer in mice than between patients, perhaps partly owing to patient HLA diversity.

After isolation, RNA underwent reverse transcription to generate cDNA as the sequencing template. Assay: immunoSEQ multiplex PCR; the TCRdb copy retains only in-frame clones and omits some. The repertoire holds over 85,000 clones, 50% to 75% seen once, with 15% in the top ten. The treatment here: oral pan-JAK inhibitor, 5-10 mg twice daily. This clone was seen only a few times. Its antigen is currently unknown. V lost 0 bases to trimming and J lost 4 bases; unmatched junction nucleotides: 10. Per germline, CDR1 LGHNA and CDR2 YSLEER. The CDR3 is 17 residues long. The chain links TRBV4-3 to TRBJ2-7; 9 bases are a match to TRBD2. This clonotype was sampled from a human donor with alopecia areata. Source: CD8+ T cells sorted from blood, taken at week 4, from a patient treated with tofacitinib. CDR3 region: CASSQDSSGRLAYEQYF. The DNA of the CDR3 is TGCGCCAGCAGCCAAGATAGTAGCGGGAGACTAGCGTACGAGCAGTACTTC.